A selection of T cell receptor beta chains follows, all from one sample in a study of T cell responses to AZD1222 COVID-19 vaccine. Assay used: immunoSEQ multiplex PCR; TCRdb lists only in-frame clones, some missing. The top ten clones hold approximately 3.9% of a sample with approximately 170,000 clones, 80% to 95% of them seen once. Here the sequenced sample was peripheral blood, taken on day 0 of AZD1222 vaccination. The receptor source for this set is an adult in good health. CDR3s include the opening cysteine and the closing phenylalanine or tryptophan. The size field is filled for only some rows; it gives once, few, many or a size class.

CDR3 protein	J gene	V gene	clone size
CASSPRATEAFF	TRBJ1-1	TRBV5-5	.
CASSLLSDMSTEAFF	TRBJ1-1	TRBV5-1	.
CASSEASEAFF	TRBJ1-1	TRBV6-1	.
CSVRTDYTGELFF	TRBJ2-2	TRBV29-1	.
CASSDGLAPHEQYF	TRBJ2-7	TRBV10-2	.
CASSPSYDTEAFF	TRBJ1-1	TRBV18	.
CASSFIPVDAGELFF	TRBJ2-2	TRBV11-2	.
CASSFRAGGTYGYTF	TRBJ1-2	TRBV5-1	few
CASSFTTGTGYTF	TRBJ1-2	TRBV5-4	.
CASGPLLGGDEQFF	TRBJ2-1	TRBV12-5	.
CASSLPNRGDTEAFF	TRBJ1-1	TRBV5-4	.
CATRPGAYGYTF	TRBJ1-2	TRBV6-5	.
CASSLLSSGLPYEQYF	TRBJ2-7	TRBV28	.
CASSELPTGYNSPLHF	TRBJ1-6	TRBV6-1	.
CASSEVRNTEAFF	TRBJ1-1	TRBV6-1	.
CASSNPNYRGINNEQFF	TRBJ2-1	TRBV19	.